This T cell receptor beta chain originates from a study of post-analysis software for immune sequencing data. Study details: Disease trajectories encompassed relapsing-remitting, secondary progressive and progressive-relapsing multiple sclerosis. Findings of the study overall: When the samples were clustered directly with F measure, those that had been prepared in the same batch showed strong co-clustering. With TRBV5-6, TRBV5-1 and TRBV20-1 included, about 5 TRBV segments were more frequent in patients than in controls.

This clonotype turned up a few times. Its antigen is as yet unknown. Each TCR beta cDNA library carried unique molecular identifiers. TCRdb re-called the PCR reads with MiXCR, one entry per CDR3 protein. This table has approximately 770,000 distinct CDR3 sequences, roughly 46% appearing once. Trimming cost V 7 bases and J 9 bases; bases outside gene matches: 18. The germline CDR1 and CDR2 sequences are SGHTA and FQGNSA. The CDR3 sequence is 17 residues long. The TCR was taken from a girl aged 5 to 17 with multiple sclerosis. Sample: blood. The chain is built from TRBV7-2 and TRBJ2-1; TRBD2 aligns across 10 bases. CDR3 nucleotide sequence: TGTGCCAGCACACCTCGACTAGCGGGCCTAACGAGCAGTGAGCAGTTCTTC. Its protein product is CASTPRLAGLTSSEQFF.